The entry below gives a single T cell receptor beta chain sequence along with its context. What it recognizes is unknown. These data originate in a study of radiotherapy plus CTLA-4 blockade in lung cancer. Turning to the study itself: Disease control was seen in about 30% of patients, objective responses in 15% to 20%.

Assay: immunoSEQ multiplex PCR; the TCRdb copy retains only in-frame clones and omits some. The table has 83,000 or so clones, 80% to 85% seen once. Study-level results: Blood TCR clones of tumor origin expanded after radiotherapy plus ipilimumab. Response was reportedly best predicted by early blood T cell clone dynamics, with interferon-beta.

Those patients who had chemo-refractory metastatic non-small-cell lung cancer were given focal radiation along with CTLA-4 blockade through ipilimumab. CDR3 length: 17 residues. The J segment lost 2 bases and the V segment lost 4 bases, leaving 10 bases of the junction unmatched. The germline V gene encodes CDR1 LNHDA and CDR2 SQIVND (reference sequence). The specimen was peripheral blood, collected from a patient treated with radiotherapy plus ipilimumab. The clonotype was recovered from a human donor with non-small cell lung cancer who had stable disease on radiotherapy plus ipilimumab. V and J are TRBV19 and TRBJ1-5; 8 bases fit TRBD1. CDR3 sequence reads: CASSRTQGALGNQPQHF. The CDR3 nucleotides read TGTGCCAGTAGTAGGACTCAGGGGGCGTTGGGCAATCAGCCCCAGCATTTT.